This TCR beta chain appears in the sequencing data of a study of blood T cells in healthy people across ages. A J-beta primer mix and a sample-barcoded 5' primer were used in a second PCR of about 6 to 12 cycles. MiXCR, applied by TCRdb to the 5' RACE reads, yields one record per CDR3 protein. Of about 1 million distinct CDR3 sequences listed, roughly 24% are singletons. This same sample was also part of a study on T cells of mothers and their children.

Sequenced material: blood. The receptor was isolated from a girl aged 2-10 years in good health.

This CDR3 is CASSLAPGQLNEQFF. The CDR3 DNA reads TGTGCCAGCAGCTTAGCGCCGGGCCAATTGAATGAGCAGTTCTTC. The chain links TRBV7-2 to TRBJ2-5, with D unresolved. TRBJ2-1 matches the DNA end more closely, so the J call is doubtful. Looked up from germline, CDR1 is SGHTA and CDR2 is FQGNSA. The CDR3 runs 15 residues.